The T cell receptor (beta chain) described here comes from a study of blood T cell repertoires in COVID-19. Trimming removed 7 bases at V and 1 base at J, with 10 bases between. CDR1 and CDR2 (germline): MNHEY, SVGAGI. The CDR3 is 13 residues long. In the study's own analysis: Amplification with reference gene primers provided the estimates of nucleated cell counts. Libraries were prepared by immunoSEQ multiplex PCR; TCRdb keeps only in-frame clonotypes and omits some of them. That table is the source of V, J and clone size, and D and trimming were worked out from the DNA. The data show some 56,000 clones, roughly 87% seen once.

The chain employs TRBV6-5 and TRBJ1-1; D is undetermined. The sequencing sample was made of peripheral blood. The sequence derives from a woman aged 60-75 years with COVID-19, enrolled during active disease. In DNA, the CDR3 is TGTGCCAGCACGGGCAGCGGGAACACTGAAGCTTTCTTT. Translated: CASTGSGNTEAFF.